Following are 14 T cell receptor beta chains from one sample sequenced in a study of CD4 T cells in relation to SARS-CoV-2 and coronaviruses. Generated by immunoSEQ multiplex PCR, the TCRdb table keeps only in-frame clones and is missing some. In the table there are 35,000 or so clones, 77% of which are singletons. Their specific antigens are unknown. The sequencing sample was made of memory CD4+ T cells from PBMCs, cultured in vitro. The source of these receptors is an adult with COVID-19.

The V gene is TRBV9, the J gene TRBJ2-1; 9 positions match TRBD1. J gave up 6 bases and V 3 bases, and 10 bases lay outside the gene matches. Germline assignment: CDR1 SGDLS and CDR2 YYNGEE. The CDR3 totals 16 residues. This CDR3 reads CASSDPAGTGFNEQFF. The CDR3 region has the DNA TGTGCCAGCAGCGACCCAGCCGGGACAGGGTTCAATGAGCAGTTCTTC.

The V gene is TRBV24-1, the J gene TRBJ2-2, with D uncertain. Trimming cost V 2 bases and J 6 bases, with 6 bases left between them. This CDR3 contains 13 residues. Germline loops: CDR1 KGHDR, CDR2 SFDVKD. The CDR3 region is CATSDYKAGELFF. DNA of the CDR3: TGTGCCACCAGTGATTATAAGGCCGGGGAGCTGTTTTTT.

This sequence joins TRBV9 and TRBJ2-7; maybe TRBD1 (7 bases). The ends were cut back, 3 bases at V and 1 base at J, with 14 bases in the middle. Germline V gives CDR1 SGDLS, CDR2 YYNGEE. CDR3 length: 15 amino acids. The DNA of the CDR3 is TGTGCCAGCAGCGCCAGGGGGGACAGTTCCTACGAGCAGTACTTC. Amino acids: CASSARGDSSYEQYF.

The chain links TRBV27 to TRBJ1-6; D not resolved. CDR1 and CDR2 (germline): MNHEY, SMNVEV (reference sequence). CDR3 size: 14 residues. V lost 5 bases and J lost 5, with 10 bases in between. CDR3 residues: CASSLGTNNSPLHF. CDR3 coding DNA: TGTGCCAGCAGTCTTGGAACAAATAATTCACCCCTCCACTTT.

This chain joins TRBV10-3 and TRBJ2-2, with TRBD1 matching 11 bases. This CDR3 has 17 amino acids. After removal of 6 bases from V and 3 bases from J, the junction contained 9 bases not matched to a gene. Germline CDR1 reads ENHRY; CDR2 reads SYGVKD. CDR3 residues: CAIRARTGGLDTGELFF. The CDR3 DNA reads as TGTGCCATCAGAGCCCGGACAGGGGGCTTAGACACCGGGGAGCTGTTTTTT.

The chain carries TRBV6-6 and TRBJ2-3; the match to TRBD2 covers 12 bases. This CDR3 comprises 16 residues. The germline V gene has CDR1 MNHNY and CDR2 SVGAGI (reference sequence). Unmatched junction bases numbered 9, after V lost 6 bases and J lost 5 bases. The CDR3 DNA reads TGTGCCAGCAGGACTTCTAGCGGGAGGGCGGGAGATACGCAGTATTTT. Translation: CASRTSSGRAGDTQYF.

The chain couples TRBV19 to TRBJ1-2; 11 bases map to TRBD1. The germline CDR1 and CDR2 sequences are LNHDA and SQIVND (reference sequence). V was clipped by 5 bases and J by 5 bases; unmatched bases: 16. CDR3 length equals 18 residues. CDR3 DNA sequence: TGTGCCAGTAGTCCGCCGGGACAGGGGGTTAATTTGAAGTATGGCTACACCTTC. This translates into CASSPPGQGVNLKYGYTF.

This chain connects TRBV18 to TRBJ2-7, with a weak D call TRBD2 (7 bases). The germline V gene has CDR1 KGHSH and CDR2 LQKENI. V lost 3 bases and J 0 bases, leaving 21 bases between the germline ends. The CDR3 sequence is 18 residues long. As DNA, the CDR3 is TGTGCCAGCTCACCGAAGGGGGATCTAGCGGAAAGCTCCTACGAGCAGTACTTC. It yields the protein CASSPKGDLAESSYEQYF.

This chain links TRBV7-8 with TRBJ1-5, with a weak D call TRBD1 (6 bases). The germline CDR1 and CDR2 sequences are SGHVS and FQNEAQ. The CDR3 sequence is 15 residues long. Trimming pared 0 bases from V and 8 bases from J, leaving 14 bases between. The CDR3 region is CASSLAYGGREPQHF. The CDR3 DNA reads TGTGCCAGCAGCTTAGCTTACGGGGGGCGCGAGCCCCAGCATTTT. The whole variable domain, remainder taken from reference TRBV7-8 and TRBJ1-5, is GAGVSQSPRYKVAKRGQDVALRCDPISGHVSLFWYQQALGQGPEFLTYFQNEAQLDKSGLPSDRFFAERPEGSVSTLKIQRTQQEDSAVYLCASSLAYGGREPQHFGDGTRLSIL.

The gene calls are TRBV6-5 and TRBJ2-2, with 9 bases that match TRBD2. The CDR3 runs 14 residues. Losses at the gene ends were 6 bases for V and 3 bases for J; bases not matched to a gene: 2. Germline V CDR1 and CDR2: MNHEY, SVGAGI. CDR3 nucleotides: TGTGCCAGCAGGGGACTAGCAGACACCGGGGAGCTGTTTTTT. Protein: CASRGLADTGELFF.

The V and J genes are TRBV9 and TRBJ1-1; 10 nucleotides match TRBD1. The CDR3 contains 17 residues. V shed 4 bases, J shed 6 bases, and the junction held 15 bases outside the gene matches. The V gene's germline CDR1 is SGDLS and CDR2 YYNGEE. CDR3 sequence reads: CASSLEGTGDGLPEAFF. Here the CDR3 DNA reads TGTGCCAGCAGCCTGGAGGGGACAGGGGACGGATTACCTGAAGCTTTCTTT.

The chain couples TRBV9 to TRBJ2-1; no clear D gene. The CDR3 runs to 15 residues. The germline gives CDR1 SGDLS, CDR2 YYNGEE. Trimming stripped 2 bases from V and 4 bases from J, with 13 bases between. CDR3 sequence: CASSVSSRSYNEQFF. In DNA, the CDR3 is TGTGCCAGCAGCGTGTCGTCTCGCAGTTACAATGAGCAGTTCTTC.

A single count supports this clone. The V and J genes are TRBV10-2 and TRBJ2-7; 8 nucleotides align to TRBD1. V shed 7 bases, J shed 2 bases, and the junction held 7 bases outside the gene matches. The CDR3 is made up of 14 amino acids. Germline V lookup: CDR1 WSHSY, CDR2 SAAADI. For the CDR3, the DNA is TGCGCCAGCATACTCGGACAGGGTGCCTACGAGCAGTACTTC. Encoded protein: CASILGQGAYEQYF.

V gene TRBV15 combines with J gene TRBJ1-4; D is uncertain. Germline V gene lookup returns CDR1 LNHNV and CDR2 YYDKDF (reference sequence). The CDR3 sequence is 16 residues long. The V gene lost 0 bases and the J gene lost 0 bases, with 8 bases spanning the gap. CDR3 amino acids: CATSRDTPATNEKLFF. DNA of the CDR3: TGTGCCACCAGCAGAGATACCCCAGCAACTAATGAAAAACTGTTTTTT.